This TCR beta chain originates from a study of CD8+CD57+ T cells in acquired aplastic anemia. In germline, CDR1 is SGDLS, CDR2 YYNGEE. V was cut by 0 bases and J by 2 bases, with 9 bases left in between. CDR3 length: 14 amino acids. Genomic DNA, the template, was used for profiling of the TCR beta VDJ and CDR3. TCRdb reanalysed the reads using MiXCR and keeps one entry per CDR3 protein. The sample contains some 170,000 distinct CDR3 sequences, around 40% of which appear only once. In this sample, this clonotype turned up once. This sequence joins TRBV9 and TRBJ2-7; D gene unclear. Sequencing was carried out using sorted CD4+, CD8+, or CD8+CD57+ T cells (not recorded which) from PBMCs. The origin of this receptor is a human donor in good health. CDR3 sequence (DNA): TGTGCCAGCAGCGTAGCTCCCCAGACCTACGAGCAGTACTTC. As protein: CASSVAPQTYEQYF. The full variable domain, in which reference TRBV9 and TRBJ2-7 provide the parts outside the CDR3, is DSGVTQTPKHLITATGQRVTLRCSPRSGDLSVYWYQQSLDQGLQFLIQYYNGEERAKGNILERFSAQQFPDLHSELNLSSLELGDSALYFCASSVAPQTYEQYFGPGTRLTVT.